A selection of T cell receptor beta chains follows, all from one sample in a study of blood T cell repertoires in COVID-19. The protocol was immunoSEQ multiplex PCR, while the TCRdb copy is restricted to in-frame clones and leaves out a portion. This table has fewer than 150,000 clones, approximately 87% appearing once. Material: peripheral blood. The source of these receptors is a man aged 70 or older who had recovered from COVID-19. CDR3s include the opening cysteine and the closing phenylalanine or tryptophan. The D gene is left open where the match is weak. Rows may omit the clone size; those that give it use once, few, many or a size class.

abundance: -; j_gene: TRBJ2-1; d_gene: -; v_gene: TRBV5-1; CDR3aa: CASSAGNSYNEQFF; CDR3nt: TGCGCCAGCAGCGCGGGGAACTCCTACAATGAGCAGTTCTTC
abundance: -; j_gene: TRBJ1-6; d_gene: TRBD1; v_gene: TRBV2; CDR3aa: CASRDSPNSPLHF; CDR3nt: TGTGCCAGCCGGGACAGTCCCAATTCACCCCTCCACTTT
abundance: -; j_gene: TRBJ1-6; d_gene: -; v_gene: TRBV6-6; CDR3aa: CASSPEGALHF; CDR3nt: TGTGCCAGCAGCCCAGAGGGGGCCCTCCACTTT
abundance: -; j_gene: TRBJ1-2; d_gene: TRBD1; v_gene: TRBV9; CDR3aa: CASSVGPGGSYGYTF; CDR3nt: TGTGCCAGCAGCGTAGGGCCAGGGGGCAGCTATGGCTACACCTTC
abundance: -; j_gene: TRBJ2-7; d_gene: TRBD2; v_gene: TRBV12-5; CDR3aa: CASGMGGRARYEQYF; CDR3nt: TGTGCTAGTGGAATGGGCGGGAGGGCCCGCTACGAGCAGTACTTC
abundance: -; j_gene: TRBJ1-3; d_gene: -; v_gene: TRBV1; CDR3aa: CTSSQEGGGSGNTIYF; CDR3nt: TGCACCAGCAGCCAAGAGGGGGGGGGCTCTGGAAACACCATATATTTT
abundance: -; j_gene: TRBJ2-7; d_gene: -; v_gene: TRBV6-5; CDR3aa: CASSANRAYEQYF; CDR3nt: TGTGCCAGCAGCGCAAACAGGGCCTACGAGCAGTACTTC
abundance: -; j_gene: TRBJ2-1; d_gene: TRBD2; v_gene: TRBV9; CDR3aa: CASSVGLAGAPNEQFF; CDR3nt: TGTGCCAGCAGCGTCGGGCTAGCGGGGGCCCCCAATGAGCAGTTCTTC
abundance: few; j_gene: TRBJ2-3; d_gene: -; v_gene: TRBV5-4; CDR3aa: CASSLSVAVTSTDTQYF; CDR3nt: TGTGCCAGCAGCTTGTCGGTAGCGGTTACTAGCACAGATACGCAGTATTTT
abundance: once; j_gene: TRBJ1-6; d_gene: -; v_gene: TRBV6-5; CDR3aa: CASREEGYSPLHF; CDR3nt: TGTGCCAGCAGGGAGGAGGGTTATTCACCCCTCCACTTT
abundance: -; j_gene: TRBJ2-3; d_gene: -; v_gene: TRBV29-1; CDR3aa: CSAPGVSTDTQYF; CDR3nt: TGCAGCGCCCCGGGAGTGAGCACAGATACGCAGTATTTT
abundance: -; j_gene: TRBJ2-1; d_gene: TRBD2; v_gene: TRBV11-3; CDR3aa: CASSRLAGGIDEQFF; CDR3nt: TGTGCCAGCAGCCGGCTAGCGGGGGGGATCGATGAGCAGTTCTTC
abundance: -; j_gene: TRBJ2-5; d_gene: -; v_gene: TRBV30; CDR3aa: CALGRATGTQYF; CDR3nt: TGTGCCCTCGGCAGGGCTACTGGGACCCAGTACTTC
abundance: -; j_gene: TRBJ1-2; d_gene: -; v_gene: TRBV11-2; CDR3aa: CASSKTGSRDYGYTF; CDR3nt: TGTGCCAGCAGCAAGACAGGAAGCCGAGACTATGGCTACACCTTC
abundance: once; j_gene: TRBJ1-2; d_gene: TRBD1; v_gene: TRBV19; CDR3aa: CASRRDRAAHLDGYTF; CDR3nt: TGTGCCAGTAGGAGGGACAGGGCGGCTCACTTGGATGGCTACACCTTC
abundance: few; j_gene: TRBJ2-1; d_gene: TRBD2; v_gene: TRBV6-1; CDR3aa: CASSVAGSSSYNEQFF; CDR3nt: TGTGCCAGCAGTGTAGCGGGTTCTAGCTCCTACAATGAGCAGTTCTTC
abundance: once; j_gene: TRBJ1-6; d_gene: -; v_gene: TRBV10-3; CDR3aa: CAISVEQGGNSPLHF; CDR3nt: TGTGCCATCAGTGTGGAGCAGGGTGGAAATTCACCCCTCCACTTT
abundance: -; j_gene: TRBJ2-1; d_gene: TRBD2; v_gene: TRBV9; CDR3aa: CASSVAAGGQFF; CDR3nt: TGTGCCAGCAGCGTAGCGGCGGGGGGGCAGTTCTTC
abundance: once; j_gene: TRBJ1-5; d_gene: TRBD1; v_gene: TRBV6-1; CDR3aa: CASSESWDRGSQPQHF; CDR3nt: TGTGCCAGCAGTGAAAGTTGGGACAGGGGGAGTCAGCCCCAGCATTTT
abundance: few; j_gene: TRBJ1-2; d_gene: -; v_gene: TRBV29-1; CDR3aa: CSVDGEVLLNYGYTF; CDR3nt: TGCAGCGTTGATGGGGAGGTCCTGTTAAACTATGGCTACACCTTC
abundance: medium-sized; j_gene: TRBJ1-2; d_gene: -; v_gene: TRBV2; CDR3aa: CASFGGWINYGYTF; CDR3nt: TGTGCCAGCTTCGGAGGGTGGATTAACTATGGCTACACCTTC
abundance: few; j_gene: TRBJ2-2; d_gene: -; v_gene: TRBV4-3; CDR3aa: CASSQGAGTGGELFF; CDR3nt: TGCGCCAGCAGCCAAGGCGCGGGAACGGGCGGGGAGCTGTTTTTT
abundance: few; j_gene: TRBJ1-1; d_gene: TRBD1; v_gene: TRBV19; CDR3aa: CASSTRDRGRNTEAFF; CDR3nt: TGTGCCAGTAGTACCCGGGACAGGGGAAGGAACACTGAAGCTTTCTTT
abundance: -; j_gene: TRBJ1-1; d_gene: TRBD1; v_gene: TRBV5-1; CDR3aa: CASSSQGAGEAFF; CDR3nt: TGCGCCAGCAGCTCTCAGGGGGCTGGTGAAGCTTTCTTT
abundance: -; j_gene: TRBJ2-7; d_gene: TRBD1; v_gene: TRBV11-2; CDR3aa: CASSLVWAGQGYEQYF; CDR3nt: TGTGCCAGCAGCTTAGTCTGGGCGGGACAGGGCTACGAGCAGTACTTC
abundance: -; j_gene: TRBJ1-2; d_gene: -; v_gene: TRBV6-5; CDR3aa: CASSYTQGTYGYTF; CDR3nt: TGTGCCAGCAGTTACACGCAGGGGACCTATGGCTACACCTTC
abundance: -; j_gene: TRBJ2-1; d_gene: TRBD2; v_gene: TRBV5-1; CDR3aa: CASSISPSGGFNEQFF; CDR3nt: TGCGCCAGCAGCATTTCCCCTAGCGGGGGGTTCAATGAGCAGTTCTTC
abundance: -; j_gene: TRBJ2-3; d_gene: -; v_gene: TRBV4-2; CDR3aa: CASSLLGHLEVTDTQYF; CDR3nt: TGTGCCAGCAGCCTATTGGGACATCTGGAGGTCACAGATACGCAGTATTTT
abundance: -; j_gene: TRBJ1-6; d_gene: -; v_gene: TRBV6-5; CDR3aa: CASSSPENSPLHF; CDR3nt: TGTGCCAGCAGTTCCCCGGAGAATTCACCCCTCCACTTT
abundance: -; j_gene: TRBJ2-5; d_gene: -; v_gene: TRBV7-8; CDR3aa: CASSGRRETQYF; CDR3nt: TGTGCCAGCAGCGGGAGGAGAGAGACCCAGTACTTC
abundance: -; j_gene: TRBJ2-2; d_gene: -; v_gene: TRBV7-3; CDR3aa: CASSPLPGTGELFF; CDR3nt: TGTGCCAGCAGCCCCCTCCCGGGTACCGGGGAGCTGTTTTTT
abundance: -; j_gene: TRBJ1-2; d_gene: TRBD1; v_gene: TRBV28; CDR3aa: CASRILQGASGYTF; CDR3nt: TGTGCCAGCAGAATACTACAGGGGGCGTCTGGCTACACCTTC
abundance: -; j_gene: TRBJ2-3; d_gene: TRBD2; v_gene: TRBV5-1; CDR3aa: CASSYTTGTSGGTDTQYF; CDR3nt: TGCGCCAGCAGCTATACTACCGGGACTAGCGGGGGCACAGATACGCAGTATTTT
abundance: once; j_gene: TRBJ2-7; d_gene: -; v_gene: TRBV7-9; CDR3aa: CASSLGRGPYEQYF; CDR3nt: TGTGCCAGCAGCTTAGGAAGGGGCCCCTACGAGCAGTACTTC
abundance: -; j_gene: TRBJ2-5; d_gene: TRBD2; v_gene: TRBV5-5; CDR3aa: CASSWTSGGVGETQYF; CDR3nt: TGTGCCAGCAGCTGGACTAGCGGGGGGGTAGGAGAGACCCAGTACTTC
abundance: -; j_gene: TRBJ1-4; d_gene: -; v_gene: TRBV5-4; CDR3aa: CASSLTAGDEKLFF; CDR3nt: TGTGCCAGCAGCTTGACGGCAGGGGATGAAAAACTGTTTTTT
abundance: -; j_gene: TRBJ2-7; d_gene: -; v_gene: TRBV3-1/TRBV3-2; CDR3aa: CASSQDAGAFFYEQYF; CDR3nt: TGTGCCAGCAGCCAAGATGCGGGGGCATTTTTCTACGAGCAGTACTTC
abundance: few; j_gene: TRBJ2-5; d_gene: -; v_gene: TRBV30; CDR3aa: CAWSKGDTPGETQYF; CDR3nt: TGTGCCTGGAGTAAGGGAGACACCCCGGGCGAGACCCAGTACTTC
abundance: few; j_gene: TRBJ2-5; d_gene: -; v_gene: TRBV7-2; CDR3aa: CASSLASTVQETQYF; CDR3nt: TGTGCCAGCAGCTTAGCGTCAACAGTACAAGAGACCCAGTACTTC
abundance: -; j_gene: TRBJ2-3; d_gene: -; v_gene: TRBV5-5; CDR3aa: CASSRTIDTDTQYF; CDR3nt: TGTGCCAGCAGCCGCACGATAGACACAGATACGCAGTATTTT
abundance: -; j_gene: TRBJ2-1; d_gene: TRBD2; v_gene: TRBV7-9; CDR3aa: CASSLSAAGVHEQFF; CDR3nt: TGTGCCAGCAGCTTATCGGCAGCGGGAGTCCATGAGCAGTTCTTC
abundance: -; j_gene: TRBJ1-5; d_gene: -; v_gene: TRBV5-6; CDR3aa: CASSQRGGRVNQPQHF; CDR3nt: TGTGCCAGCAGCCAGAGGGGGGGGCGGGTCAATCAGCCCCAGCATTTT
abundance: -; j_gene: TRBJ1-2; d_gene: TRBD1; v_gene: TRBV2; CDR3aa: CASSGWGQSNYGYTF; CDR3nt: TGTGCCAGCAGTGGTTGGGGACAGAGTAACTATGGCTACACCTTC
abundance: -; j_gene: TRBJ1-1; d_gene: -; v_gene: TRBV15; CDR3aa: CATSRDRESTEAFF; CDR3nt: TGTGCCACCAGCAGAGATCGGGAGAGTACTGAAGCTTTCTTT
abundance: -; j_gene: TRBJ1-5; d_gene: -; v_gene: TRBV6-4; CDR3aa: CASSGRAPGGAQHF; CDR3nt: TGTGCCAGCAGTGGGCGGGCCCCCGGCGGAGCCCAGCATTTT
abundance: -; j_gene: TRBJ2-7; d_gene: TRBD2; v_gene: TRBV7-2; CDR3aa: CASSLVGAGGYEQYF; CDR3nt: TGTGCCAGCAGCTTAGTTGGAGCGGGGGGATACGAGCAGTACTTC
abundance: -; j_gene: TRBJ2-7; d_gene: -; v_gene: TRBV15; CDR3aa: CATSQEGYEQYF; CDR3nt: TGTGCCACCAGCCAGGAGGGCTACGAGCAGTACTTC
abundance: -; j_gene: TRBJ1-5; d_gene: -; v_gene: TRBV6-5; CDR3aa: CASSNTGNGQPQHF; CDR3nt: TGTGCCAGCAGTAATACAGGGAATGGTCAGCCCCAGCATTTT
abundance: -; j_gene: TRBJ2-5; d_gene: -; v_gene: TRBV7-2; CDR3aa: CASSLVSGAETQYF; CDR3nt: TGTGCCAGCAGCTTAGTTTCAGGGGCAGAGACCCAGTACTTC
abundance: -; j_gene: TRBJ2-1; d_gene: TRBD2; v_gene: TRBV7-2; CDR3aa: CASSRKGTSGGNEQFF; CDR3nt: TGTGCCAGCAGCAGGAAGGGGACTAGCGGGGGCAATGAGCAGTTCTTC
abundance: few; j_gene: TRBJ2-7; d_gene: -; v_gene: TRBV28; CDR3aa: CASRAVPQDEQYF; CDR3nt: TGTGCCAGCAGGGCAGTACCCCAGGACGAGCAGTACTTC
abundance: -; j_gene: TRBJ2-2; d_gene: TRBD2; v_gene: TRBV9; CDR3aa: CASGGERGYTGELFF; CDR3nt: TGTGCCAGCGGAGGCGAGCGGGGATACACCGGGGAGCTGTTTTTT
abundance: -; j_gene: TRBJ2-1; d_gene: -; v_gene: TRBV19; CDR3aa: CASSATGSSYNEQFF; CDR3nt: TGTGCCAGTAGTGCAACAGGAAGCTCCTACAATGAGCAGTTCTTC